This is a list of T cell receptor beta chains from one sample in a study of identical twins. TCRdb redid the calling of the 5' RACE reads with MiXCR, one entry per CDR3 protein. This sample yields approximately 690,000 distinct CDR3 sequences, of which approximately 6.1% are seen a single time; about 2% belongs to the top ten. The sample comprised naive T cells sorted from blood. These receptors were collected from a man aged 18 to 35 in good health. Each CDR3 is given with its conserved first and last residue. D genes are given only for firm matches. Where a row states a size, it is once, few, many or the class of an expanded clone; other rows omit it.

TRBV10-3	TRBJ2-1	TRBD2	many	CAIQEAGGNYNEQFF	TGTGCCATCCAAGAGGCGGGAGGAAACTACAATGAGCAGTTCTTC
TRBV12-3/TRBV12-4	TRBJ2-4	NA	many	CASSFSWDIQYF	TGTGCCAGCAGTTTCAGCTGGGACATTCAGTACTTC
TRBV7-9	TRBJ1-6	NA	NA	CASSLISGNSPLHF	TGTGCCAGCAGCTTAATTTCAGGGAATTCACCCCTCCACTTT
TRBV12-3/TRBV12-4	TRBJ1-2	TRBD1	few	CASSLDPQGARSNYGYTF	TGTGCCAGCAGTTTAGACCCGCAGGGGGCGCGATCTAACTATGGCTACACCTTC
TRBV25-1	TRBJ1-5	NA	few	CASSVPGSNQPQHF	TGTGCCAGCAGTGTTCCAGGTAGCAATCAGCCCCAGCATTTT
TRBV5-1	TRBJ2-7	NA	many	CASSLVTGTYEQYF	TGCGCCAGCAGCTTGGTGACAGGAACCTACGAGCAGTACTTC
TRBV20-1	TRBJ2-1	NA	many	CSARDRERSYNEQFF	TGCAGTGCTAGAGATAGGGAGAGGTCCTACAATGAGCAGTTCTTC
TRBV5-1	TRBJ2-1	NA	many	CASSLSGRGNSGNEQFF	TGCGCCAGCAGCTTGAGTGGCAGGGGTAATTCCGGAAATGAGCAGTTCTTC
TRBV27	TRBJ2-2	TRBD2	NA	CASMTSATSAELFF	TGTGCCAGCATGACTAGCGCGACCTCCGCGGAGCTGTTTTTT
TRBV6-5	TRBJ2-1	NA	many	CASSYSPEIEQFF	TGTGCCAGCAGTTACTCTCCGGAAATTGAGCAGTTCTTC
TRBV20-1	TRBJ2-2	NA	few	CSASTGAGELFF	TGCAGTGCTTCTACTGGGGCCGGGGAGCTGTTTTTT
TRBV11-2	TRBJ2-6	NA	NA	CASSLMSIVLTF	TGTGCCAGCAGCTTGATGTCTATTGTCCTGACTTTC
TRBV20-1	TRBJ1-1	NA	many	CSASRQGRTEAFF	TGCAGTGCTAGTCGGCAGGGACGCACTGAAGCTTTCTTT
TRBV4-1	TRBJ2-1	TRBD2	many	CASSQLAGGNEQFF	TGCGCCAGCAGCCAACTAGCGGGAGGCAATGAGCAGTTCTTC
TRBV5-6	TRBJ2-1	TRBD1	few	CASSFIGQGDNEQFF	TGTGCCAGCAGCTTTATTGGACAGGGGGACAATGAGCAGTTCTTC
TRBV6-1	TRBJ1-3	NA	few	CASSPRFRSSGNTIYF	TGTGCCAGCAGTCCCCGGTTCAGGAGCTCTGGAAACACCATATATTTT
TRBV5-1	TRBJ1-1	NA	many	CASSLQGSLMNTEAFF	TGCGCCAGCAGCCTGCAGGGGTCCCTTATGAACACTGAAGCTTTCTTT
TRBV12-3/TRBV12-4	TRBJ2-3	TRBD2	few	CASSGGLAGEVDTQYF	TGTGCCAGCAGTGGGGGACTAGCGGGAGAAGTTGATACGCAGTATTTT
TRBV7-9	TRBJ1-1	NA	few	CASSSDRTKNTEAFF	TGTGCCAGCAGCTCAGACAGGACCAAGAACACTGAAGCTTTCTTT
TRBV20-1	TRBJ1-4	TRBD1	many	CSARTGGTDEKLFF	TGCAGTGCTCGGACAGGGGGTACCGATGAAAAACTGTTTTTT
TRBV10-3	TRBJ2-7	NA	many	CAISAAGLTYEQYF	TGTGCCATCAGTGCGGCGGGGCTAACCTACGAGCAGTACTTC
TRBV27	TRBJ2-2	TRBD2	few	CASSSKLATGELFF	TGTGCCAGCAGTTCCAAACTAGCGACCGGGGAGCTGTTTTTT
TRBV12-3/TRBV12-4	TRBJ1-5	TRBD1	many	CASSFTGGDQPQHF	TGTGCCAGCAGTTTTACAGGGGGTGATCAGCCCCAGCATTTT
TRBV10-3	TRBJ2-3	TRBD1	many	CAISTGKADTQYF	TGTGCCATTTCGACAGGGAAGGCAGATACGCAGTATTTT
TRBV7-9	TRBJ2-7	TRBD1	few	CASSSRDRAAYEQYF	TGTGCCAGCAGCTCCCGGGACAGGGCAGCCTACGAGCAGTACTTC
TRBV7-3	TRBJ2-3	NA	NA	CASSLTGERTDTQYF	TGTGCCAGCAGCTTAACGGGCGAACGCACAGATACGCAGTATTTT
TRBV5-6	TRBJ2-1	TRBD2	NA	CASSLAGTSPNEQFF	TGTGCCAGCAGCTTGGCCGGGACTAGCCCCAATGAGCAGTTCTTC
TRBV12-3/TRBV12-4	TRBJ1-4	TRBD1	many	CASSQTGGGEKLFF	TGTGCCAGCAGCCAGACAGGGGGCGGGGAAAAACTGTTTTTT
TRBV12-3/TRBV12-4	TRBJ2-1	NA	many	CASRDQNYNEQFF	TGTGCCAGCCGGGACCAAAATTACAATGAGCAGTTCTTC
TRBV20-1	TRBJ2-5	NA	NA	CSARDRSRTFIETQYF	TGCAGTGCTAGAGATAGGTCCAGAACCTTTATAGAGACCCAGTACTTC
TRBV15	TRBJ1-2	TRBD1	many	CATSRDRGPGGYTF	TGTGCCACCAGCAGGGACAGGGGGCCGGGGGGCTACACCTTC
TRBV12-3/TRBV12-4	TRBJ1-5	TRBD1	NA	CASTGDRGQPQHF	TGTGCCAGTACAGGGGACAGGGGACAGCCCCAGCATTTT
TRBV14	TRBJ2-1	NA	NA	CASSQVKGERYNEQFF	TGTGCCAGCAGCCAAGTAAAAGGGGAGCGTTACAATGAGCAGTTCTTC
TRBV6-5	TRBJ2-7	NA	few	CASSYSWTETSSYEQYF	TGTGCCAGCAGTTACTCCTGGACAGAAACAAGCTCCTACGAGCAGTACTTC
TRBV3-1	TRBJ2-1	NA	NA	CASSHLVGASSSYNEQFF	TGTGCCAGCAGCCACCTAGTGGGGGCTAGCAGCTCCTACAATGAGCAGTTCTTC
TRBV4-2	TRBJ2-2	TRBD2	many	CASSQDVGAGVSGELFF	TGTGCCAGCAGCCAAGATGTGGGAGCGGGAGTCAGCGGGGAGCTGTTTTTT
TRBV19	TRBJ2-3	TRBD2	NA	CASSRPRGRGTDTQYF	TGTGCCAGTAGTCGACCGCGGGGGAGAGGCACAGATACGCAGTATTTT
TRBV20-1	TRBJ2-1	NA	many	CSAKIQRAYNEQFF	TGCAGTGCTAAAATCCAGCGGGCCTACAATGAGCAGTTCTTC
TRBV28	TRBJ2-7	NA	many	CASRPPGTSIGHEQYF	TGTGCCAGCAGACCTCCTGGGACTTCTATTGGCCACGAGCAGTACTTC
TRBV29-1	TRBJ2-5	TRBD2	many	CSVVTILAGYQETQYF	TGCAGCGTAGTTACCATCTTAGCGGGGTACCAAGAGACCCAGTACTTC
TRBV24-1	TRBJ2-1	NA	NA	CATSLLGEQFF	TGTGCCACCAGCCTTCTGGGTGAGCAGTTCTTC
TRBV6-1	TRBJ2-5	TRBD2	few	CASNRGLAGGDDQETQYF	TGTGCCAGCAACCGAGGGCTAGCGGGAGGGGATGACCAAGAGACCCAGTACTTC
TRBV12-5	TRBJ2-1	TRBD1	many	CASGFSLRDSSYNEQFF	TGTGCTAGTGGTTTCTCTCTCCGGGACAGCTCCTACAATGAGCAGTTCTTC
TRBV20-1	TRBJ2-3	TRBD2	few	CSARDLKAGDRDTQYF	TGCAGTGCTAGAGATCTTAAAGCGGGAGATAGAGATACGCAGTATTTT
TRBV20-1	TRBJ1-1	NA	many	CSGRNSMNTEAFF	TGCAGTGGCCGGAACAGCATGAACACTGAAGCTTTCTTT
TRBV5-1	TRBJ2-5	NA	many	CASSRGREETQYF	TGCGCCAGCAGCCGCGGACGGGAAGAGACCCAGTACTTC
TRBV29-1	TRBJ2-2	TRBD1	NA	CSVAGQGLAGELFF	TGCAGCGTTGCGGGACAGGGCCTGGCCGGGGAGCTGTTTTTT
TRBV29-1	TRBJ1-1	NA	many	CSVGVSNTEAFF	TGCAGCGTCGGTGTTTCGAACACTGAAGCTTTCTTT
TRBV28	TRBJ2-7	NA	many	CASREFAYEQYF	TGTGCCAGCAGGGAATTCGCCTACGAGCAGTACTTC
TRBV12-3/TRBV12-4	TRBJ2-1	NA	many	CASRRAEGSYNEQFF	TGTGCCAGCAGACGAGCCGAGGGCTCCTACAATGAGCAGTTCTTC
TRBV28	TRBJ2-1	NA	NA	CASLQSASSYNEQFF	TGTGCCAGCCTTCAATCCGCTAGCTCCTACAATGAGCAGTTCTTC
TRBV6-2/TRBV6-3	TRBJ1-5	NA	few	CASSYIAEISNQPQHF	TGTGCCAGCAGTTACATTGCGGAGATTAGCAATCAGCCCCAGCATTTT
TRBV7-3	TRBJ2-2	TRBD2	few	CASSPIAGASAGELFF	TGTGCCAGCAGCCCTATAGCGGGAGCTTCGGCCGGGGAGCTGTTTTTT
TRBV24-1	TRBJ2-3	TRBD2	NA	CATSDLPSGSADTQYF	TGTGCCACCAGTGATTTGCCTAGCGGGAGCGCAGATACGCAGTATTTT
TRBV29-1	TRBJ2-1	NA	many	CSVENKGGYNEQFF	TGCAGCGTTGAGAATAAGGGTGGGTACAATGAGCAGTTCTTC
TRBV19	TRBJ2-1	TRBD2	NA	CASRLGLAGGDNEQFF	TGTGCCAGTAGGCTCGGACTAGCGGGAGGGGACAATGAGCAGTTCTTC
TRBV6-5	TRBJ1-6	NA	few	CASSYSTGPGNSPLHF	TGTGCCAGCAGTTACTCCACAGGGCCAGGGAATTCACCCCTCCACTTT
TRBV11-2	TRBJ1-2	TRBD1	many	CASGPGTAYYGYTF	TGTGCCAGCGGACCTGGGACAGCCTACTATGGCTACACCTTC
TRBV6-2/TRBV6-3	TRBJ1-4	NA	few	CASSSGPTTNEKLFF	TGTGCCAGCAGTTCGGGACCTACAACTAATGAAAAACTGTTTTTT
TRBV4-3	TRBJ2-2	NA	few	CASSLEWDTGELFF	TGCGCCAGCAGTCTAGAATGGGACACCGGGGAGCTGTTTTTT